This T cell receptor beta chain derives from a study of radiotherapy plus CTLA-4 blockade in lung cancer. Only in-frame clones appear in the TCRdb table, and some are missing; sequencing was by immunoSEQ multiplex PCR. The repertoire holds about 31,000 clones, with about 78% as singletons. CDR1 is SGHDT and CDR2 is YYEEEE in the germline V gene. This CDR3 comprises 15 residues. Between the trimmed V and J ends, which lost 5 bases and 3 bases, there was a span of 17 bases. This receptor was identified in a human donor with non-small cell lung cancer who had stable disease on radiotherapy plus ipilimumab. This specimen was peripheral blood, taken from a patient treated with radiotherapy plus ipilimumab. The chain has TRBV5-6 and TRBJ1-2; D may be TRBD1 (5 bases). Here the CDR3 reads CASSLASGTYYGYTF. For the CDR3, the DNA is TGTGCCAGCAGTCTGGCCTCCGGGACGTACTATGGCTACACCTTC. The entire variable domain, with the rest obtained from reference TRBV5-6 and TRBJ1-2, is as follows: DAGVTQSPTHLIKTRGQQVTLRCSPKSGHDTVSWYQQALGQGPQFIFQYYEEEERQRGNFPDRFSGHQFPNYSSELNVNALLLGDSALYLCASSLASGTYYGYTFGSGTRLTVV.